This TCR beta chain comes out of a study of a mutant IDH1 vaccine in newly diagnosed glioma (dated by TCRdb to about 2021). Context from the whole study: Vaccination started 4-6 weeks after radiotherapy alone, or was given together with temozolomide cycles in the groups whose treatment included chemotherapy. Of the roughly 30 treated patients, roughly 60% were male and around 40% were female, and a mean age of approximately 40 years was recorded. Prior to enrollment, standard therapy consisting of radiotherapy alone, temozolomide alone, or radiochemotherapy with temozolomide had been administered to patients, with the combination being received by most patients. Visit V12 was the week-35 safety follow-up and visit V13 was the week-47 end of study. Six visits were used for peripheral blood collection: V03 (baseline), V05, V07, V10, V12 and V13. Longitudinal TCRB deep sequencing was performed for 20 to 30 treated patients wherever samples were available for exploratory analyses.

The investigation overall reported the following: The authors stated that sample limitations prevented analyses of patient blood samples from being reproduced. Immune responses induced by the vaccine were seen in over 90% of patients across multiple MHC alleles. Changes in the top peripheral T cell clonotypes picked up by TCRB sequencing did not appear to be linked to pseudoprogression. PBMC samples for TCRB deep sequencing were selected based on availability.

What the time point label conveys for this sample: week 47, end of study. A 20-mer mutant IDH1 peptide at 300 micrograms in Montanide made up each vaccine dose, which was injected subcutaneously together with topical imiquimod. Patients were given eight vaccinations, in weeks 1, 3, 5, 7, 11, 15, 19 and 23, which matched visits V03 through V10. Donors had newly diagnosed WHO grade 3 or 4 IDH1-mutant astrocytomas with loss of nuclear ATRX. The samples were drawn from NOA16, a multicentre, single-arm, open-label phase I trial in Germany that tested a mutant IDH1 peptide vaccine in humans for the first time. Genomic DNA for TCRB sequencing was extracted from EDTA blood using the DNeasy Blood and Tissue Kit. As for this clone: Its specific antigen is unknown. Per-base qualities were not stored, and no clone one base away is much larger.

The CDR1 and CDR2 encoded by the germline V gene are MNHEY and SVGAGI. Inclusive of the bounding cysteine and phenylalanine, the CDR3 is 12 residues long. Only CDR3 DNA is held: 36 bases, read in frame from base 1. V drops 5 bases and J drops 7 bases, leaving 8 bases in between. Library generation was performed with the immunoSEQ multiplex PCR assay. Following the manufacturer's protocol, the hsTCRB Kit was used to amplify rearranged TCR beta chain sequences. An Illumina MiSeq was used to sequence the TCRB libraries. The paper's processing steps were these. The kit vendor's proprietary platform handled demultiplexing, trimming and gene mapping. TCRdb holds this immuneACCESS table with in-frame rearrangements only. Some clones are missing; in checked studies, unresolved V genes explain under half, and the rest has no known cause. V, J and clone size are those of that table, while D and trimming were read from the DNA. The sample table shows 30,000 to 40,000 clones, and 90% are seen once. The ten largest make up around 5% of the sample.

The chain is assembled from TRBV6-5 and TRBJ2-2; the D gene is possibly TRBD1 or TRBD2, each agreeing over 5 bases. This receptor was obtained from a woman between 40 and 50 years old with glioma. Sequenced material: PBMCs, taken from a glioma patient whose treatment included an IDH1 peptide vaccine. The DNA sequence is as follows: TGTGCCAGCAGTCCTGGGGGCGGGGAGCTGTTTTTT. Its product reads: CASSPGGGELFF.